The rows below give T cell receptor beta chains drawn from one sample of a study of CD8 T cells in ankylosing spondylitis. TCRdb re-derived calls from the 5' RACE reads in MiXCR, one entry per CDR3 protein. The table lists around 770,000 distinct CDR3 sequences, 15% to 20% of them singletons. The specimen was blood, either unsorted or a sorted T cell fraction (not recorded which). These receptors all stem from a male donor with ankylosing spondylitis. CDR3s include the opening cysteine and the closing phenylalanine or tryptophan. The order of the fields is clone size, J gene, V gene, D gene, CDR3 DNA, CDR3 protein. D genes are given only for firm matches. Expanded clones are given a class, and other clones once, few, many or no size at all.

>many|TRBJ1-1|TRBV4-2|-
TGTGCCAGCAGCCAAAGGTCCACTGAAGCTTTCTTT
CASSQRSTEAFF
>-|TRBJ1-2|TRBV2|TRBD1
TGTGCCAGCAGTGAAGCGCTGACAGGGGGCAGCTACACCTTC
CASSEALTGGSYTF
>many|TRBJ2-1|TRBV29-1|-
TGCAGCGTCCAAGGTCCAGGGTTTAATGAGCAGTTCTTC
CSVQGPGFNEQFF
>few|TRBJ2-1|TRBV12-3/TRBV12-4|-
TGTGCCAGCAGTTTAGCGGGACCTCACACTTCCTACAATGAGCAGTTCTTC
CASSLAGPHTSYNEQFF
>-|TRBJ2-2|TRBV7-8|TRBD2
TGTGCCATAAAGGTTTCTAGCGGGGGCCGGAACACCGGGGAGCTGTTTTTT
CAIKVSSGGRNTGELFF
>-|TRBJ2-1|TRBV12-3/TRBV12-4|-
TGTGCCAGCAGCCCCCCCCTAGAAAATGAGCAGTTCTTC
CASSPPLENEQFF
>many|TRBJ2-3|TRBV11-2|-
TGTGCCAGCAGCTTAGCGGGGCGCCACACAGATACGCAGTATTTT
CASSLAGRHTDTQYF
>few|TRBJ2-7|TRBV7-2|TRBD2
TGTGCCAGCAGCCGTAGACTAGCGGGAGAGTTGTACGAGCAGTACTTC
CASSRRLAGELYEQYF
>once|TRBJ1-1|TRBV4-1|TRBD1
TGCGCCAGCAGCCAATACCCGGGACAGGACCTGAACACTGAAGCTTTCTTT
CASSQYPGQDLNTEAFF
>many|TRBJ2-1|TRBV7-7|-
TGTGCCAGCAGCTTGGACCGTAGCTCCTACAATGAGCAGTTCTTC
CASSLDRSSYNEQFF
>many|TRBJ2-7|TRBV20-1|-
TGCAGTGCTAGAGATCGGCTAGCGACTCTTTACGAGCAGTACTTC
CSARDRLATLYEQYF